This TCR beta chain was sequenced for a study of blood T cell repertoires in COVID-19 (dated by TCRdb to the early 2020s). Looking at the study overall: Samples covering the acute and convalescent phases of COVID-19 were provided by collaborators in the United States, Italy and Spain. The material from the prospective study consisted of cDNA or gDNA derived from T cells, B-cell-depleted T cells, or PBMCs. The dataset comprised deeply sampled blood TCRbeta repertoires from subjects exposed to, actively infected with, or recovered from COVID-19. The repertoires were made available in a free public database intended to serve as a resource for research on the immune response to SARS-CoV-2. Samples came from the ongoing ImmuneRACE study (first 160 participants) plus 1,254 subjects from 6 global collaborators. The sample metadata nearly always contained a de-identified subject ID, COVID-19 status, age in years and sex. Where available, HLA class I and class II types were obtained from metadata supplied by the sample provider rather than from assay-based typing. The paper as a whole reports these results and caveats: How much clinical and demographic metadata was included differed by source and by participant, and the metadata was provided uncurated.

Whole blood was collected in K2EDTA tubes by collaborating institutions according to the institutions' own protocols. For TCRbeta analysis, collaborators shipped samples in one of three forms: frozen whole blood, isolated PBMCs, or DNA extracted from either of those sample types. The immunoSEQ Assay, a bias-controlled multiplex PCR, was used to amplify TCRbeta CDR3 regions from genomic DNA. The study's processing was this. The number of nucleated cells in each sample was estimated by amplification of reference gene primers within the assay. Sequence reads were collapsed and filtered to measure the absolute abundance of every unique TCRbeta CDR3 rearrangement. For each sample, productive Simpson clonality was calculated as the square root of Simpson's diversity index over productive rearrangements. Held by TCRdb, this immuneACCESS table contains in-frame sequences only and omits some clones. Under half of the omission traces to an unresolved V gene where checked; the cause of the rest is unknown. The V and J calls and clone size come from that table; D and trimming were worked out from the DNA. Here the sample has about 70,000 clones; roughly three quarters occur a single time. Clones ranked in the top ten supply over 20% of the sample.

In this sample, this clone turned up a few times. This clone's antigen is unknown. The sample holds no much larger clone one base away, and base qualities are not on file. CDR1 and CDR2 are read off the germline V gene as SGHRS and YFSETQ. Trimming accounts for 3 bases at V and 7 bases at J, while the number of junction bases matched to no gene is 8. From the cysteine up to the phenylalanine, the CDR3 has a length of 15 residues. Solely the CDR3 DNA is kept, with 45 bases framed from the first base. Sequenced sample: peripheral blood. The V and J segments used are TRBV5-1 and TRBJ2-7; 12 bases in the junction line up with TRBD2. The TCR originated in a man aged 70-80 years with acute or convalescent COVID-19. In nucleotide form, the sequence is TGCGCCAGCAGCTACCGACTAGCGGGGGCGGGGGAGCAGTACTTC. The translation is CASSYRLAGAGEQYF.